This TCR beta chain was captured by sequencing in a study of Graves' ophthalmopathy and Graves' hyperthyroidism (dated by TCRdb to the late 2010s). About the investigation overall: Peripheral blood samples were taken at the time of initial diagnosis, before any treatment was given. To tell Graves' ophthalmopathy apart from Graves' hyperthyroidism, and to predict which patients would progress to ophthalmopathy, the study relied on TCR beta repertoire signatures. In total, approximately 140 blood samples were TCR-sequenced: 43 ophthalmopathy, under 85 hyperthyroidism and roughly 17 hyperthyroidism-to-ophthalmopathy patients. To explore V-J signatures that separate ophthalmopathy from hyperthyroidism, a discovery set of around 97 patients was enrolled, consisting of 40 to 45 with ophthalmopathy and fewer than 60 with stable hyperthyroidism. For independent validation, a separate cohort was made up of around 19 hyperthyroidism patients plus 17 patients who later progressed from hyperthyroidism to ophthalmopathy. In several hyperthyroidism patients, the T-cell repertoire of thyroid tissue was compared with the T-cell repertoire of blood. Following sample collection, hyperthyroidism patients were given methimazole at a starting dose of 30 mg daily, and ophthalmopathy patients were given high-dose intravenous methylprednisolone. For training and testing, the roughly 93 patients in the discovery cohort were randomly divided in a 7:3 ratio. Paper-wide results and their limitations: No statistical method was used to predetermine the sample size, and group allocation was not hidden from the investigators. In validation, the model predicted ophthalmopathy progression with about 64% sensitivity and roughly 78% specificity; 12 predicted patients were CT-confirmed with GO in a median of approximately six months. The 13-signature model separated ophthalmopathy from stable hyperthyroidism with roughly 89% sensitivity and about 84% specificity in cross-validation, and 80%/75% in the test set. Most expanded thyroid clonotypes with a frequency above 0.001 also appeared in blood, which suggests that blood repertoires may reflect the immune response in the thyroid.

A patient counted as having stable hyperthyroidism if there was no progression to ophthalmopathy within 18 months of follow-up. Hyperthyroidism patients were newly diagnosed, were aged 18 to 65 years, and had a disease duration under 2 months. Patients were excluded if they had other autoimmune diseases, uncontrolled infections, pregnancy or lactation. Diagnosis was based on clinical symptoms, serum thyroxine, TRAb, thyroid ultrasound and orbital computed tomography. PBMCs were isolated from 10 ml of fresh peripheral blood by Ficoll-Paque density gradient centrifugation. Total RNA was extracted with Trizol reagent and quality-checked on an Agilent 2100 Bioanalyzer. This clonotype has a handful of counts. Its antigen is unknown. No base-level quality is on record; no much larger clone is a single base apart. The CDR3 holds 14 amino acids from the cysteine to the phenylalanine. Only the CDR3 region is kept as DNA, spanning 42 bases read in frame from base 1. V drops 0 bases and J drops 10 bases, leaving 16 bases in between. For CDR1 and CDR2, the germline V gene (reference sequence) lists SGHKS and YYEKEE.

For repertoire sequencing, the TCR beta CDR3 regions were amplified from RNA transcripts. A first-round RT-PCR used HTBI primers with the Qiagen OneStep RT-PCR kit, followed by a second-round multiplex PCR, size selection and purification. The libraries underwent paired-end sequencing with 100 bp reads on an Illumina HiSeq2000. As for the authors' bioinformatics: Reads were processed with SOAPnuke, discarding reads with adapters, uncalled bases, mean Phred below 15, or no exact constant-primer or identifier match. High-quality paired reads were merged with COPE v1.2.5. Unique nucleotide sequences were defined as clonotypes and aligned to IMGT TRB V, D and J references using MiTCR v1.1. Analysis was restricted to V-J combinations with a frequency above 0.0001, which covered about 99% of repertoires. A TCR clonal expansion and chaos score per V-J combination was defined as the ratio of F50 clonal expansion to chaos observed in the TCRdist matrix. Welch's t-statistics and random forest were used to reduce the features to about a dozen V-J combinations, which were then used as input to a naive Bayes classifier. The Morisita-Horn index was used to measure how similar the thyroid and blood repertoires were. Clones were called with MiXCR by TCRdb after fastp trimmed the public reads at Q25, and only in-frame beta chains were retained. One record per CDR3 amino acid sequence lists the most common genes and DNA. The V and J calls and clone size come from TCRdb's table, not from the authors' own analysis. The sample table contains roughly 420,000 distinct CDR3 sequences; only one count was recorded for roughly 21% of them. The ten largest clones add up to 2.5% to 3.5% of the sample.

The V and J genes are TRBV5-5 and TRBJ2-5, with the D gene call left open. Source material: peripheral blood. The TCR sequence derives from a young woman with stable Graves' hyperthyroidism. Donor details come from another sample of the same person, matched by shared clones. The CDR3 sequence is CASSLGPAKVGQYF. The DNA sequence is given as TGTGCCAGCAGCTTGGGACCGGCCAAGGTGGGCCAGTACTTC. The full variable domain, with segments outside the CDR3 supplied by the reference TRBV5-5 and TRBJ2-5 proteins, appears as DAGVTQSPTHLIKTRGQQVTLRCSPISGHKSVSWYQQVLGQGPQFIFQYYEKEERGRGNFPDRFSARQFPNYSSELNVNALLLGDSALYLCASSLGPAKVGQYFGPGTRLLVL.